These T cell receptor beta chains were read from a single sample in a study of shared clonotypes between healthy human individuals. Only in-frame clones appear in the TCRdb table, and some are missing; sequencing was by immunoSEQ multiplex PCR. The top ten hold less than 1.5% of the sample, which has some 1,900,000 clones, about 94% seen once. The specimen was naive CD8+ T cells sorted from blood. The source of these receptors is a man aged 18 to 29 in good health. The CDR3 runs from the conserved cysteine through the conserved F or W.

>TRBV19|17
CASSIDNEVAAKNIQYF
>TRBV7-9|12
CASSPGTEEAFF
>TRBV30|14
CAWSVILSDEKLFF
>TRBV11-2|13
CASSLQGAYEQYF
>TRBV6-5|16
CASSYSKGQLQETQYF
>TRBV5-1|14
CASKGDGGNTEAFF
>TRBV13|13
CASSLADNSPLHF
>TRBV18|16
CASSPGGGGSPYEQYF
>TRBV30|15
CALEGGETNTGELFF
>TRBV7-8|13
CASSFGDFEPQHF
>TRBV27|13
CASSLSGDTEQYF
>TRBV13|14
CASSLAGGGYGYTF
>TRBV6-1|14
CASQGQGSTYEQYF
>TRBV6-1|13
CAILPQAGYEQYF
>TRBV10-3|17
CAISMEAGLAARNEQFF
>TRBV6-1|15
CASTPDRSNWGEQYF
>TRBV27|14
CASSPPRTGGEQYF
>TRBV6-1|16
CASSVESGGGQETQYF
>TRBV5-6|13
CASSWTVNTEAFF
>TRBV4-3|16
CASSQDRSGWGTEAFF
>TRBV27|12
CASSPSSYEQYF
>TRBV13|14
CASSSWGQGKTQYF
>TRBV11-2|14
CASSPGGFGNTIYF
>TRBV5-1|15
CASSLELAGDNEQFF
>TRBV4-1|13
CASSPENGYTQYF
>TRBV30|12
CAFSGSTDTQYF
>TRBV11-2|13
CASSWGDNYEQYF
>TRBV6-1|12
CATRSSTDTQYF
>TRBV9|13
CASSVGSNQPQHF
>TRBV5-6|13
CASSQDNSYEQYF
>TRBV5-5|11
CASSLMGEQYF
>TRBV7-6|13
CASSLEGDYEQYF
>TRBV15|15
CATSRDRASPGELFF
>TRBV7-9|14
CASSFLSNTGELFF